The sequence of this T cell receptor beta chain was determined in a study of CD8 T cells in Susac syndrome. Study-level findings and limits: The study recognized that the number of individuals in its TCR sequencing and HLA analysis was relatively small.

As concerns this clonotype: Its antigen is currently unknown.

The T cells that were sequenced for TCR beta were CD8+ and CD4+ cells from blood. Bulk CD8+ and CD4+ cells came from magnetic negative isolation; CD8+ TEMRA by FACS. The CDR3 is 14 amino acids. V gave up 6 bases and J gave up 5 bases; unmatched junction bases: 8. The V gene's germline CDR1 is SGHTA and CDR2 FQGNSA. Reverse transcription of about 0.45 to 1 ug RNA was carried out with random hexamers. TCR beta CDR3 was amplified by immunoSEQ covering 54 Vbeta and 13 Jbeta. From the immunoSEQ multiplex PCR reads, TCRdb called clonotypes with MiXCR, one entry per CDR3 protein. The profile shows about 120,000 distinct CDR3 sequences, less than 95% of them singletons.

What was sequenced was CD8+ T cells from PBMCs. This clonotype originated in a human donor in good health. The chain combines TRBV7-2 with TRBJ2-5, with TRBD2 matching over 8 bases. The CDR3 DNA sequence: TGTGCCAGCAGTGCCTGGACGGGAGGGGAGACCCAGTACTTC. Residues: CASSAWTGGETQYF.